This record covers a single TCR beta chain. This clonotype was recorded many times. It has no known antigen specificity. It has no much larger one-base neighbor in the sample; base qualities were not kept. The TCR beta CDR3 regions were amplified from RNA transcripts. The TCR CDR3 was subjected to a first round of RT-PCR using the HTBI primer set and the Qiagen OneStep RT-PCR kit. The libraries were constructed in a second round of multiplex PCR and then size-selected and purified. Paired-end sequencing of the libraries was performed with 100 bp reads on an Illumina HiSeq2000. Per the original workflow: Raw data were processed with SOAPnuke, discarding reads with adapters, uncalled bases, mean Phred below 15, or no exact constant-primer or identifier match. COPE v1.2.5 was used to merge high-quality paired reads, and clonotypes were defined as unique nucleotide sequences. MiTCR v1.1 was used to align clonotypes to the IMGT TRBV, TRBD and TRBJ reference segments. The analysis included only V-J combinations with a frequency above 0.0001, which together covered more than 98% of the repertoires. A TCS score was defined as the ratio of F50 (clonal expansion) to E x V (chaos), with BLOSUM62-based TCRdist applied between CDR3 peptides within each V-J. Welch's t-statistics and random forest reduced around 520 V-J features to about 13, which were used in a naive Bayes classifier (R e1071). The public reads were run again by TCRdb, first through fastp at Q25 and then through MiXCR, and only productive beta chains were kept. Every distinct CDR3 protein forms one entry, paired with its most common genes and DNA. The authors' filters were not applied to this entry. The sample table lists 600,000 to 750,000 distinct CDR3 sequences, 15% to 20% of them with a count of one. The ten top clones hold about 16% of the sample.

This entry is derived from a study of T cells in Graves' hyperthyroidism and ophthalmopathy (dated 2019 in TCRdb). For the study in its entirety: Peripheral blood was sampled at the time of initial diagnosis, prior to any treatment. For training and testing, the 100 or so patients in the discovery cohort were randomly divided in a 7:3 ratio. Whether ophthalmopathy could be predicted prospectively was tested in an independent validation cohort made up of approximately 19 hyperthyroidism patients plus 17 patients who later progressed to ophthalmopathy. TCR Vbeta CDR3 sequencing of 120 to 150 peripheral blood samples (43 ophthalmopathy, over 70 hyperthyroidism and some 17 progressor patients) is reported in the paper. After sampling, hyperthyroidism patients received methimazole starting at 30 mg daily, and ophthalmopathy patients received high-dose intravenous methylprednisolone. In addition, the study compared T-cell repertoires in thyroid tissue and in blood from several Graves' hyperthyroidism patients. TCR V-J signatures able to tell the groups apart were searched for in a discovery cohort of about a hundred patients, of whom 40 to 45 had Graves' ophthalmopathy and more than 55 had stable Graves' hyperthyroidism.

The CDR3 has 15 amino acids, counting the end cysteine and phenylalanine. Only the CDR3 DNA stays, 45 bases, in frame from base 1. Trimming takes 5 bases from V and 2 bases from J, and the germline ends sit 14 bases apart. The germline V gene gives CDR1 as SGHTA and CDR2 as FQGTGA. A patient counted as having stable Graves' hyperthyroidism if no progression to ophthalmopathy occurred over 18 months of follow-up. Hyperthyroidism patients were newly diagnosed, with disease duration under 2 months, and aged 18 to 65 years. Any patient with an uncontrolled infection, another autoimmune disease, pregnancy or lactation was excluded. Clinical symptoms, serum thyroxine and TRAb, thyroid ultrasound, and orbital computed tomography formed the basis for the diagnoses. PBMCs were separated from about 10 ml of fresh peripheral blood using Ficoll-Paque density gradient centrifugation. Total RNA was extracted with Trizol reagent, and quality was checked on an Agilent 2100 Bioanalyzer.

Overall results and qualifications from the work: In validation, the model predicted progression to ophthalmopathy a median of about 6.5 months before onset, with approximately 71% sensitivity and almost 75% specificity. Sample size was not statistically predetermined, and blinding of investigators to group allocation was not performed. A 13 V-J signature model separated ophthalmopathy from stable hyperthyroidism, with 87.88% sensitivity and roughly 81% specificity in cross-validation and 80%/75% in testing. Most expanded thyroid clonotypes (frequency above 0.001) were also detected in blood, a finding suggesting that blood repertoires may reflect thyroid immune responses.

Input material: blood. The chain couples TRBV7-3 to TRBJ2-3; perhaps TRBD2 is the D gene, with 6 bases matching. The TCR comes from a man aged 45 to 65 with Graves' hyperthyroidism. The DNA reads TGTGCCAGCAGCCAGGTGGGGGAGGTCACAGATACGCAGTATTTT. It translates as CASSQVGEVTDTQYF.